This is a list of T cell receptor beta chains from one sample in a study of CD8 T cells in ankylosing spondylitis. A single record per CDR3 protein comes from TCRdb applying MiXCR to the 5' RACE reads. The top ten hold under 4.5% of the sample, which has fewer than 550,000 distinct CDR3 sequences, approximately 5% seen once. Sequenced material: blood, either unsorted or a sorted T cell fraction (not recorded which). The receptors shown here come from a male donor with ankylosing spondylitis. Each CDR3 is given with its conserved first and last residue. The order of the fields is V gene, D gene, clone size, J gene, CDR3 protein, CDR3 DNA. D genes are given only for firm matches. Where a row states a size, it is once, few, many or the class of an expanded clone; other rows omit it.

TRBV6-1	TRBD1	many	TRBJ1-2	CASRDRDRGHHGYTF	TGTGCCAGCAGAGACCGGGACAGGGGTCACCATGGCTACACCTTC
TRBV6-1	-	many	TRBJ1-6	CASSPRPSRVYESPLHF	TGTGCCAGCAGCCCCAGACCCTCGCGGGTTTATGAATCACCCCTCCACTTT
TRBV24-1	-	-	TRBJ2-7	CATSDPGLGPYEQYF	TGTGCCACCAGTGATCCCGGCCTAGGCCCCTACGAGCAGTACTTC
TRBV29-1	-	few	TRBJ2-3	CSSGSDYTDTQYF	TGCAGCTCCGGGTCCGACTACACAGATACGCAGTATTTT
TRBV11-2	TRBD1	-	TRBJ2-3	CASSLRPGQSIRKFTDTQYF	TGTGCCAGCAGCTTAAGGCCGGGACAGAGTATTCGTAAATTCACAGATACGCAGTATTTT
TRBV12-3/TRBV12-4	TRBD2	many	TRBJ2-5	CASSLGGLATQYF	TGTGCCAGCAGTTTGGGGGGACTAGCGACCCAGTACTTC
TRBV9	-	many	TRBJ2-5	CASSGGGALETQYF	TGTGCCAGCAGCGGAGGAGGGGCCTTAGAGACCCAGTACTTC
TRBV12-3/TRBV12-4	-	-	TRBJ2-7	CASSLAMDYEQYF	TGTGCCAGCAGTTTAGCGATGGACTACGAGCAGTACTTC
TRBV10-3	TRBD2	many	TRBJ2-5	CAISGSGRDQETQYF	TGTGCCATCAGTGGGAGCGGGAGGGATCAAGAGACCCAGTACTTC
TRBV12-5	-	many	TRBJ2-5	CASGLSPETQYF	TGTGCTAGTGGTTTGTCACCGGAGACCCAGTACTTC
TRBV20-1	TRBD1	many	TRBJ2-7	CSADRGAINEQYF	TGCAGTGCCGACAGGGGGGCGATAAACGAGCAGTACTTC
TRBV28	-	many	TRBJ2-3	CASSRMADTQYF	TGTGCCAGCAGCCGGATGGCAGATACGCAGTATTTT
TRBV5-1	-	many	TRBJ2-7	CASSSGPRSSYEQYF	TGCGCCAGCAGCTCGGGACCCAGGAGCTCCTACGAGCAGTACTTC
TRBV7-9	TRBD1	many	TRBJ2-7	CASSLTGGRVSEQYF	TGTGCCAGCAGCTTAACAGGGGGCCGCGTCAGCGAGCAGTACTTC
TRBV29-1	-	many	TRBJ1-4	CSGQNEKLFF	TGCAGCGGACAAAATGAAAAACTGTTTTTT
TRBV5-5	-	many	TRBJ1-2	CASSLMGADTF	TGTGCCAGCAGCTTGATGGGGGCGGACACCTTC
TRBV28	-	-	TRBJ1-5	CARSPGRNQPQHF	TGTGCCAGGAGCCCCGGGCGCAATCAGCCCCAGCATTTT
TRBV27	-	many	TRBJ2-7	CASRPSGGEQYF	TGTGCCAGCAGACCCTCAGGAGGAGAGCAGTACTTC
TRBV2	-	few	TRBJ1-1	CASGASGGTEAFF	TGTGCCAGCGGTGCCTCCGGGGGGACTGAAGCTTTCTTT
TRBV24-1	TRBD1	many	TRBJ2-5	CATSDLDRGQGETQYF	TGTGCCACCAGTGATTTGGACAGGGGGCAGGGCGAGACCCAGTACTTC